These 26 T cell receptor beta chains share one sample of origin, sequenced in a study of CD8 T cells in Susac syndrome. With random hexamers, reverse transcription was performed on about 0.45 to 1 ug of RNA. A single record per CDR3 protein comes from TCRdb applying MiXCR to the immunoSEQ multiplex PCR reads. The sample has about 200,000 distinct CDR3 sequences, nearly 95% seen once. The sample consisted of CD4+ T cells from PBMCs. The origin of the receptors is a human donor with multiple sclerosis.

The chain couples TRBV5-1 to TRBJ2-1, with TRBD1 as a possible D gene (5 bases). Trimming shortened V by 3 bases and J by 5 bases, and 15 bases separated the two germline ends. The CDR3 consists of 15 residues. Germline CDR1 is SGHRS and CDR2 is YFSETQ. CDR3 DNA sequence: TGCGCCAGCAGCTATCTTAGTGGGGCAAACAATGAGCAGTTCTTC. Translating it yields CASSYLSGANNEQFF.

DNA for the CDR3: TGTGCCAGCAGTTTGTGGGAGGGTGGACTGTTTTTT. Translating it yields CASSLWEGGLFF. The V gene is TRBV12-3 or TRBV12-4, the J gene TRBJ1-4; D is uncertain. The CDR3 contains 12 residues. With 3 bases removed from V and 13 bases from J, the gap between germline ends came to 12 bases.

CDR3 in amino acids: CASSVGLAGGSSYNEQFF. The CDR3 region has the DNA TGTGCCAGCAGCGTAGGACTAGCGGGGGGGAGCTCCTACAATGAGCAGTTCTTC. J is TRBJ2-1 and V is TRBV9; 14 positions match TRBD2. V gave up 0 bases and J gave up 0 bases; unmatched junction bases: 2. CDR3 length: 18 amino acids. Germline V lookup: CDR1 SGDLS, CDR2 YYNGEE.

The gene calls are TRBV5-4 and TRBJ2-7, with D perhaps TRBD2 (5 bases). The germline gives CDR1 SGHNT, CDR2 YYREEE (reference sequence). V dropped 4 bases and J dropped 0 bases, with 17 bases sitting between them. This CDR3 is 16 amino acids long. For the CDR3, the DNA is TGTGCCAGCAGCCGTGAACCGGGATCTGGCTCCTACGAGCAGTACTTC. Translating gives CASSREPGSGSYEQYF.

The gene calls are TRBV5-1 and TRBJ2-3, with unresolved D. V was clipped by 6 bases and J by 7 bases, with 12 bases between them. The germline gives CDR1 SGHRS, CDR2 YFSETQ. The CDR3 spans 12 residues. In DNA form, the CDR3 reads TGCGCCAGCACGTCTGGGTATAATACGCAGTATTTT. It specifies CASTSGYNTQYF.

The rearrangement links TRBV20-1 to TRBJ2-1; D unclear. Germline V lookup: CDR1 DFQATT, CDR2 SNEGSKA (reference sequence). This CDR3 spans 11 amino acids. V shed 6 bases and J shed 10 bases, with 13 bases lying between them. The CDR3 bases are TGCAGTGCCACGGACGTGGAAGAGCAGTTCTTC. It is translated as CSATDVEEQFF.

Written as DNA, the CDR3 is TGCAGCATAATAGCGGGAGGGCGTTTGTTCTTC. Its protein is CSIIAGGRLFF. The V call is TRBV29-1, the J call TRBJ2-1, with 11 bases identical to TRBD2. J lost 15 bases, V lost 8 bases, and 9 bases had no gene match. Per the germline V gene, CDR1 is SQVTM and CDR2 is ANQGSEA. CDR3 length: 11 residues.

The chain joins TRBV20-1 to TRBJ2-3, with 10 nucleotides matching TRBD1. The CDR3 totals 16 residues. Germline V lookup: CDR1 DFQATT, CDR2 SNEGSKA (reference sequence). Trimming removed 0 bases from V and 3 bases from J; junction bases left unmatched: 6. CDR3 region: CSARDRRQGATDTQYF. The CDR3, as DNA: TGCAGTGCTAGAGATCGTCGACAGGGGGCTACAGATACGCAGTATTTT.

The CDR3 DNA follows: TGCAGCGTGGATAGGGACCGTCTAACGGGCTACACCTTC. This codes for CSVDRDRLTGYTF. The V call is TRBV29-1, the J call TRBJ1-2; tentative D call: TRBD1 (5 bases). Trimming pared 6 bases from V and 8 bases from J, leaving 19 bases between. The CDR3 has 13 residues. CDR1 SQVTM and CDR2 ANQGSEA come from the germline V gene.

This rearrangement joins TRBV5-6 to TRBJ2-1; possibly TRBD1 or TRBD2 for D (5 bases each). Trimming shortened V by 4 bases and J by 8 bases, and 19 bases separated the two germline ends. Germline V gene data show CDR1 as SGHDT and CDR2 as YYEEEE. This CDR3 has 15 residues. In DNA, the CDR3 is TGTGCCAGCAGCCCCCGGGCCGGGACCTGGGATGAGCAGTTCTTC. This gives the protein CASSPRAGTWDEQFF.

Remarks on this clonotype: One junction end disagrees with the germline gene, perhaps due to a read error. This chain uses TRBV20-1 with TRBJ2-4; weak D call: TRBD1 (6 bases). The CDR3 is made up of 15 amino acids. The germline V gene has CDR1 DFQATT and CDR2 SNEGSKA (reference sequence). The CDR3 sequence is CSARDDRLAKNIQYF. The CDR3 DNA is TGCAGTGCTCGAGACGACAGGCTAGCCAAAAACATTCAGTACTTC.

This chain connects TRBV5-4 to TRBJ1-1; D ambiguous. This CDR3 comprises 14 residues. Germline-derived CDR1 and CDR2 are SGHNT and YYREEE (reference sequence). V was trimmed by 4 bases and J by 1 base, leaving 11 bases between them. The CDR3 DNA reads TGTGCCAGCAGCCCATCCAAAGAGAACACTGAAGCTTTCTTT. Its translation is CASSPSKENTEAFF. Variable domain in full (rest from reference TRBV5-4 and TRBJ1-1): ETGVTQSPTHLIKTRGQQVTLRCSSQSGHNTVSWYQQALGQGPQFIFQYYREEENGRGNFPPRFSGLQFPNYSSELNVNALELDDSALYLCASSPSKENTEAFFGQGTRLTVV.

This clonotype was recorded once. The genes are TRBV7-2 and TRBJ2-1; D assignment may be TRBD1 or TRBD2 (5 bases each). In germline, CDR1 is SGHTA, CDR2 FQGNSA. The CDR3 runs 15 residues. Deletions cut 6 bases from V and 14 bases from J, with 26 bases between. The CDR3 sequence is CASRPTRKGVSWEFF. The CDR3 coding sequence is TGTGCCAGCAGACCTACTAGAAAAGGGGTTTCCTGGGAGTTCTTC.

For this clonotype: A read error may produce the germline difference seen at one junction end. The chain combines TRBV20-1 with TRBJ1-6, with D possibly TRBD1 on 5 matching bases. This CDR3 is built from 15 residues. CDR1 and CDR2 (germline): DFQATT, SNEGSKA (reference sequence). The CDR3 spells CSARDSGTSNSPLHF. The CDR3 DNA follows: TGCAGTGCTAGAGATTCGGGGACGAGCAATTCACCTCTCCACTTT.

The chain carries TRBV12-3 or TRBV12-4 and TRBJ2-1, with D possibly TRBD1 on 5 matching bases. V lost 1 base and J lost 3, with 10 bases in between. The CDR3 is 15 residues long. CDR3 amino acids: CASSLGAQGYNEQFF. The CDR3 DNA reads TGTGCCAGCAGTTTAGGGGCGCAGGGCTACAATGAGCAGTTCTTC.

This chain joins TRBV18 and TRBJ1-1, with D unresolved. CDR1 is KGHSH, CDR2 LQKENI, per germline. CDR3 length: 13 residues. V was trimmed by 8 bases and J by 1 base, leaving 11 bases between them. The CDR3 region is CASHAQANTEAFF. CDR3 bases: TGTGCCAGCCATGCGCAGGCGAACACTGAAGCTTTCTTT.

The chain carries TRBV7-9 and TRBJ2-3; D uncertain. The germline V gene has CDR1 SEHNR and CDR2 FQNEAQ (reference sequence). The CDR3 totals 13 residues. V lost 5 bases and J 4 bases, leaving 10 bases between the germline ends. The CDR3 loop is CASSTSGADTQYF. The CDR3 DNA follows: TGTGCCAGCAGCACCTCTGGAGCAGATACGCAGTATTTT.

The table lists this clonotype with a count of one. This chain connects TRBV10-1 to TRBJ2-1; unclear D gene. The V gene's germline CDR1 is WNHNN and CDR2 SYGVQD (reference sequence). V lost 6 bases and J 6 bases, leaving 6 bases between the germline ends. This CDR3 is built from 11 residues. Here the CDR3 DNA reads TGCGCCAGCAGAAGAAGCAATGAGCAGTTCTTC. Residues: CASRRSNEQFF.

V is TRBV3-1 and J is TRBJ1-5; possibly TRBD1 for D (5 bases). The CDR3 length is 15 residues. V lost 2 bases and J 4 bases, leaving 12 bases between the germline ends. Germline CDR1 LGHDT, CDR2 YNNKEL (reference sequence). In DNA form, the CDR3 reads TGTGCCAGCAGCCAACGCTGGGGGAGTAATCAGCCCCAGCATTTT. As protein: CASSQRWGSNQPQHF.

J is TRBJ2-1 and V is TRBV20-1; 8 nucleotides align to TRBD1. V shed 4 bases, J shed 2 bases, and the junction held 7 bases outside the gene matches. The CDR3 is 15 amino acids. CDR1 DFQATT and CDR2 SNEGSKA come from the germline V gene (reference sequence). The CDR3 DNA reads TGCAGTGCTACACAGGACAGGGAGGCCTACAATGAGCAGTTCTTC. Its protein is CSATQDREAYNEQFF.

This sequence joins TRBV15 and TRBJ1-2; the match to TRBD1 covers 8 bases. Germline V lookup: CDR1 LNHNV, CDR2 YYDKDF (reference sequence). Unmatched junction bases numbered 5, after V lost 0 bases and J lost 8 bases. The CDR3 sequence is 14 residues long. The CDR3 sequence is CATSREGQGRGYTF. In DNA, the CDR3 is TGTGCCACCAGCAGAGAAGGACAGGGAAGGGGCTACACCTTC.

The V gene is TRBV29-1, the J gene TRBJ2-3, with a possible D match to TRBD2 (5 bases). The CDR3 consists of 14 residues. Germline V gene sequence: CDR1 SQVTM, CDR2 ANQGSEA. V lost 3 bases to trimming and J lost 3 bases, with 13 bases between them. The CDR3 loop is CSVETGSRTDTQYF. The CDR3 region has the DNA TGCAGCGTTGAGACGGGATCAAGAACAGATACGCAGTATTTT.

Here the CDR3 DNA reads TGTGCCAGTAAGGGTTTTAACGGGGAAAATTCACCCCTCCACTTT. Translation: CASKGFNGENSPLHF. The chain recombines TRBV2 with TRBJ1-6; unclear D gene. This CDR3 region has 15 residues. V lost 9 bases, J lost 7 bases, and 19 bases lay in between. Germline V gene lookup returns CDR1 SNHLY and CDR2 FYNNEI. The full variable domain, completed using reference TRBV2 and TRBJ1-6, is EPEVTQTPSHQVTQMGQEVILRCVPISNHLYFYWYRQILGQKVEFLVSFYNNEISEKSEIFDDQFSVERPDGSNFTLKIRSTKLEDSAMYFCASKGFNGENSPLHFGNGTRLTVT.

V is TRBV7-2 and J is TRBJ2-2, with D maybe TRBD2 (6 bases). V was clipped by 7 bases and J by 7 bases, with 16 bases between them. Germline CDR1 is SGHTA and CDR2 is FQGNSA. The CDR3 has 14 amino acids. The CDR3 nucleotides read TGTGCCAGCAACGCACTAGCTCGCCACGGGGAGCTGTTTTTT. As protein: CASNALARHGELFF.

V usage is TRBV29-1 and J usage is TRBJ2-5; maybe TRBD2 (5 bases). Per the germline V gene, CDR1 is SQVTM and CDR2 is ANQGSEA. V lost 7 bases and J 5 bases, leaving 17 bases between the germline ends. The CDR3 has 13 residues. CDR3 nucleotides: TGCAGCGCCTGGCAGGACTCCGGGGAGACCCAGTACTTC. As protein: CSAWQDSGETQYF.

The chain is built from TRBV12-3 or TRBV12-4 and TRBJ1-5; D is uncertain. The CDR3 runs to 12 residues. V was cut by 6 bases and J by 6 bases, with 9 bases left in between. CDR3 protein: CASSLNSQPQHF. The CDR3 region has the DNA TGTGCCAGCAGCCTTAATAGTCAGCCCCAGCATTTT.